This T cell receptor (beta chain) was identified in a study of cytomegalovirus exposure and HLA in healthy donors. TCRdb's copy holds only in-frame clones and misses some; the assay was immunoSEQ multiplex PCR. The table shows 150,000 to 200,000 clones, with approximately 80% occurring only once. A few counts support this clone. The sequence was collected from a man aged 18 to 30 in good health and CMV-seropositive. The source material was PBMCs.

This CDR3 is CASSLPSSGRWNYEQYF. DNA of the CDR3: TGCGCCAGCAGCTTGCCTTCTAGCGGAAGATGGAACTACGAGCAGTACTTC. The chain combines TRBV5-1 with TRBJ2-7; 7 bases map to TRBD2. Germline V gene data show CDR1 as SGHRS and CDR2 as YFSETQ. The CDR3 extends over 17 amino acids. V lost 1 base and J lost 3; bases outside the gene matches: 13.